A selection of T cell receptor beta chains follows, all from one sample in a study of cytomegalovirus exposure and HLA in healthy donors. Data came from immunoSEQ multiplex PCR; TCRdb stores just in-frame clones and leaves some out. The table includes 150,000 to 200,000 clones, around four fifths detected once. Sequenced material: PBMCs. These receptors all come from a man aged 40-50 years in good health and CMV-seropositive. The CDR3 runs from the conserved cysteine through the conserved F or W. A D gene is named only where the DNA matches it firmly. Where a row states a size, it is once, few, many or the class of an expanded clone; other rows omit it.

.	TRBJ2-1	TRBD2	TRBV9	TGTGCCAGCAGCGGTAGCGGGAGTTCCCACAATGAGCAGTTCTTC	CASSGSGSSHNEQFF
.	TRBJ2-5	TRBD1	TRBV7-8	TGTGCCAGCAGCGGCAGGACAGGGGGCTTGAGCGAGACCCAGTACTTC	CASSGRTGGLSETQYF
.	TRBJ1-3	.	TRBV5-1	TGCGCCAGCAGCTGGGGGGGGAGTGAGTCTGGAAACACCATATATTTT	CASSWGGSESGNTIYF
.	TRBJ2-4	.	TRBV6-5	TGTGCCAGCAGTTACCTTCAGGGTTCCGCCAAAAACATTCAGTACTTC	CASSYLQGSAKNIQYF
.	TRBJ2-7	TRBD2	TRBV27	TGTGCCAGCAGCACATACGGGAGGGCCGACTACGAGCAGTACTTC	CASSTYGRADYEQYF
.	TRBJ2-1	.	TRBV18	TGTACCAGCTCACAGTCCAACGAGAGTGAGCAGTTCTTC	CTSSQSNESEQFF
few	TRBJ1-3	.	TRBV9	TGTGCCAGCAGCGTAGATGGAGGTTCAGGAAACACCATATATTTT	CASSVDGGSGNTIYF
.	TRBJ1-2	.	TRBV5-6	TGTGCCAGCAGCTTGGTGGAAGACTACTATGGCTACACCTTC	CASSLVEDYYGYTF
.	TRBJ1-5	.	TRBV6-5	TGTGCCAGCAGTTACCGGAGAAATCAGCCCCAGCATTTT	CASSYRRNQPQHF
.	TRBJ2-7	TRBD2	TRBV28	TGTGCCAGCAGGGAGGCGGGAGAAATTAGGTACGAGCAGTACTTC	CASREAGEIRYEQYF
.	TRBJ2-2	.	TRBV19	TGTGCCAGTAGTTACAGGGAGAACACCGGGGAGCTGTTTTTT	CASSYRENTGELFF
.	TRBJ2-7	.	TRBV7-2	TGTGCCAGCAGCTTACACGGGGGCTCCTACGAGCAGTACTTC	CASSLHGGSYEQYF
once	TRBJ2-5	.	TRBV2	TGTGCCAGCAGCGGGACTGTACAAGAGACCCAGTACTTC	CASSGTVQETQYF
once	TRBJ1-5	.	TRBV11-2	TGTGCCAGCAGCTGGGGTCGGGGGATGAATCAGCCCCAGCATTTT	CASSWGRGMNQPQHF
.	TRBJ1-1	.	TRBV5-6	TGTGCCAGCAGCTTAATCTACGGAGGGGCAGCTTTCTTT	CASSLIYGGAAFF
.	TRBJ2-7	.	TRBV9	TGTGCCAGCAGCGTAGGTCTGGGCAGTAACTACGAGCAGTACTTC	CASSVGLGSNYEQYF
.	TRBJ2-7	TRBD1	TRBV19	TGTGCCAGTAGTAAGGGGACAGGGGGCAACTACGAGCAGTACTTC	CASSKGTGGNYEQYF
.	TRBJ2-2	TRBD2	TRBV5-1	TGCGCCAGCAGCCCCCGGGGAGCGGGGTTCGCGAACACCGGGGAGCTGTTTTTT	CASSPRGAGFANTGELFF
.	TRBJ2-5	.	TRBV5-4	TGTGCCAGCAGCTTTACAGGGTATGTGGAGACCCAGTACTTC	CASSFTGYVETQYF